This T cell receptor (beta chain) was identified in a study of T cells after somatic rescue of genetic block (dated by TCRdb to about 2020). General notes on the study: What the study looked at was long-term robustness, specifically in a T-cell system that came about through somatic rescue of a genetic block in T-cell development.

The germline V and J ends show losses of 0 bases and 4 bases respectively, and no gene match explains 9 bases of the junction. CDR1 and CDR2 are read off the germline V gene as LGHNA and YNFKEQ. Reading from cysteine to phenylalanine, the CDR3 counts 17 amino acids. Only CDR3 DNA is held: 51 bases, read in frame from base 1. Library preparation employed the immunoSEQ multiplex PCR assay. Not all clones reach the TCRdb copy of this immuneACCESS table, which keeps in-frame sequences only. Checked studies attribute under half of the gap to unresolved V genes and leave the rest unexplained. The sample includes 15,000 or so clones, with under 75% observed a single time. 14% of the sample is held by the ten biggest clonotypes. On this clone: Its antigen is still unknown. Within one base of it there is no much larger clone, and no base qualities were kept.

This clonotype originated in a boy aged 5-17 years. The V gene is TRBV4-2 and the J gene is TRBJ2-1, and TRBD1 matches 7 of the central bases. The sequenced sample was peripheral blood mononuclear cells (PBMCs). Here the CDR3 is given as CASSQDGTGTVYNEQFF. The sequenced DNA is TGTGCCAGCAGCCAAGATGGAACCGGGACAGTATACAATGAGCAGTTCTTC.